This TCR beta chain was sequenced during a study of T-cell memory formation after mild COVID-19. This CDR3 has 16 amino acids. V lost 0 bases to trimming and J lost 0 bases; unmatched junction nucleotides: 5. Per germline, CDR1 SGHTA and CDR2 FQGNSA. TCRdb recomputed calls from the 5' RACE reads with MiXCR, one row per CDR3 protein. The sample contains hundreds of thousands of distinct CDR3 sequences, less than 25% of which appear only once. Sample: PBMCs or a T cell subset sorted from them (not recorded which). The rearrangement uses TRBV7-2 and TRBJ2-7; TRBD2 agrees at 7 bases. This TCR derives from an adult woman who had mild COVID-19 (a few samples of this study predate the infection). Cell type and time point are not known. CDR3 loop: CASSLAASGTSYEQYF. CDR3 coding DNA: TGTGCCAGCAGCTTAGCGGCAAGCGGGACCTCCTACGAGCAGTACTTC. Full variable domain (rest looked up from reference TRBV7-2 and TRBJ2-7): GAGVSQSPSNKVTEKGKDVELRCDPISGHTALYWYRQSLGQGLEFLIYFQGNSAPDKSGLPSDRFSAERTGGSVSTLTIQRTQQEDSAVYLCASSLAASGTSYEQYFGPGTRLTVT.